This section outlines one TCR beta chain sequence together with its context. In the original processing: Reference gene primer amplification in the assay estimated nucleated cell counts. Sequenced by immunoSEQ multiplex PCR; TCRdb stores in-frame clones only, minus some. The V and J calls and clone size are taken from that table; D and trimming were inferred from the DNA. The table has 270,000 or so clones, approximately 77% seen once. The data originate from a study of blood T cell repertoires in COVID-19. Study as a whole: The study drew acute and convalescent COVID-19 samples from the United States, Italy and Spain.

This sequence originates from a woman aged 18-35 years with acute or convalescent COVID-19. Sequences were obtained from peripheral blood.

The CDR3 nucleotides read TGTGCCAGCAGCTTCGACACCAACAATCAGCCCCAGCATTTT. It translates to CASSFDTNNQPQHF. The rearrangement links TRBV11-2 to TRBJ1-5; D is unclear. The CDR3 is made up of 14 amino acids. Trimming took 3 bases from V and 3 from J, leaving 9 bases between them. Germline values: CDR1 SGHAT, CDR2 FQNNGV.